The next 28 T cell receptor beta chains were all read from a single sample in a study of patients and donors after allogeneic stem cell transplantation. TCRdb passed the RT-PCR reads through MiXCR, listing each CDR3 protein once. The table includes 410,000 or so distinct CDR3 sequences, more than 15% detected once. Sequences were obtained from blood, either unsorted or a sorted T cell fraction (not recorded which). The receptor source for this set is a human donor who was either an allogeneic HSCT recipient or a stem cell or donor lymphocyte infusion donor (not recorded which). It is not recorded whose cells these are; they may come from a transplant donor.

This clonotype was seen more than once but under ten times. The chain joins TRBV7-8 to TRBJ1-5; a possible D gene is TRBD1 (5 bases). Germline V gene data show CDR1 as SGHVS and CDR2 as FQNEAQ. The CDR3 length is 13 residues. The germline V and J ends were trimmed by 3 bases and 5 bases, with 8 bases remaining between them. The chain's CDR3 is CASSFGGHQPQHF. CDR3 DNA: TGTGCCAGCAGCTTCGGGGGTCATCAGCCCCAGCATTTT.

In its sample, this clonotype was seen a few times. J is TRBJ2-1 and V is TRBV5-1; D may be TRBD2 (6 bases). Trimming pared 2 bases from V and 2 bases from J, leaving 8 bases between. The CDR3 contains 14 residues. The germline gives CDR1 SGHRS, CDR2 YFSETQ. The CDR3 coding sequence is TGCGCCAGCAGCTTAACTAGCCCCTACAATGAGCAGTTCTTC. It specifies CASSLTSPYNEQFF.

DNA of the CDR3: TGTGCCAGCAGCTTAGCCGGAGGGCAGGGCTCACCCCTCCACTTT. This codes for CASSLAGGQGSPLHF. The chain carries TRBV11-2 and TRBJ1-6; D is perhaps TRBD1 (5 bases). CDR1 SGHAT and CDR2 FQNNGV come from the germline V gene. This CDR3 spans 15 amino acids. Trimming left V 1 base short and J 10 bases short, with 14 bases between.

The V gene is TRBV7-2, the J gene TRBJ2-7; 10 bases line up with TRBD1. The CDR3 length is 14 residues. The germline gives CDR1 SGHTA, CDR2 FQGNSA. With V trimmed by 3 bases and J by 5 bases, 4 bases remained unmatched. CDR3 DNA sequence: TGTGCCAGCAGCTTTCGGGACAGGGGCGACGAGCAGTACTTC. This encodes CASSFRDRGDEQYF.

V usage is TRBV6-5 and J usage is TRBJ2-2, with unresolved D. The CDR3 spans 15 residues. Germline CDR1 MNHEY, CDR2 SVGAGI. V was shortened by 4 bases and J by 5 bases, with 14 bases between the two germline ends. CDR3 bases: TGTGCCAGCAGTTTATCCACAATTGGGACCGGGGAGCTGTTTTTT. It codes for CASSLSTIGTGELFF.

Only a few counts were recorded for this clonotype. V is TRBV5-6 and J is TRBJ1-6; D may be TRBD1 (5 bases). The V gene's germline CDR1 is SGHDT and CDR2 YYEEEE. The CDR3 has 14 residues. The V end lost 4 bases, the J end lost 10 bases, and 15 bases lay between the germline ends. CDR3 loop: CASSVDDWGSPLHF. In nucleotides, the CDR3 is TGTGCCAGCAGCGTCGATGACTGGGGCTCACCCCTCCACTTT.

This clonotype occurred many times. CDR3 nucleotide sequence: TGCAGCGTTGGTATTAGGTCGGAGAACTCGGGCTACACCTTC. Translated: CSVGIRSENSGYTF. The V call is TRBV29-1, the J call TRBJ1-2; D remains unclear. Trimming stripped 4 bases from V and 8 bases from J, with 20 bases between. Germline CDR1 reads SQVTM; CDR2 reads ANQGSEA. The CDR3 is 14 amino acids.

There are a few counts of this clonotype. The rearrangement uses TRBV3-1 and TRBJ2-4, with TRBD2 as a possible D gene (6 bases). Trimming took 3 bases from V and 7 from J, leaving 10 bases between them. CDR1 is LGHDT and CDR2 is YNNKEL in the germline V gene (reference sequence). This CDR3 contains 13 residues. The CDR3 DNA sequence: TGTGCCAGCAGCCACCCTCGGGGGAACATTCAGTACTTC. Protein: CASSHPRGNIQYF. Supplemented by reference TRBV3-1 and TRBJ2-4, the full variable domain reads DTAVSQTPKYLVTQMGNDKSIKCEQNLGHDTMYWYKQDSKKFLKIMFSYNNKELIINETVPNRFSPKSPDKAHLNLHINSLELGDSAVYFCASSHPRGNIQYFGAGTRLSVL.

This clonotype was counted many times. This chain links TRBV5-1 with TRBJ1-2, with no clear D. The CDR3 loop spans 13 amino acids. Trimming took 0 bases from V and 2 from J, leaving 5 bases between them. CDR1 is SGHRS, CDR2 YFSETQ, per germline. The CDR3, as DNA: TGCGCCAGCAGCTTGGTTCAGAACTATGGCTACACCTTC. It is translated as CASSLVQNYGYTF.

The chain carries TRBV6-1 and TRBJ1-2; tentative D call: TRBD1 (6 bases). V dropped 3 bases and J dropped 5 bases, with 10 bases sitting between them. Germline CDR1 is MNHNS and CDR2 is SASEGT. The CDR3 runs to 13 residues. The CDR3, as DNA: TGTGCCAGCAGTGACCGCAGGGGTTATGGCTACACCTTC. This gives the protein CASSDRRGYGYTF.

The rearrangement links TRBV12-3 or TRBV12-4 to TRBJ1-4; 7 nucleotides agree with TRBD1. The CDR3 contains 15 residues. With V trimmed by 6 bases and J by 7 bases, 11 bases remained unmatched. The CDR3 here is CASRLGQSVGEKLFF. CDR3 bases: TGTGCCAGCAGACTGGGACAGTCCGTGGGTGAAAAACTGTTTTTT.

This clonotype was seen a handful of times. The V call is TRBV5-1, the J call TRBJ2-3; a weak D match, TRBD2 (5 bases). CDR1 is SGHRS and CDR2 is YFSETQ in the germline V gene. Trimming removed 0 bases from V and 1 base from J, with 9 bases in between. The CDR3 covers 15 residues. CDR3 region: CASSLAFSGTDTQYF. DNA for the CDR3: TGCGCCAGCAGCTTGGCCTTTAGCGGCACAGATACGCAGTATTTT.

This clonotype was counted ten times or more. The chain joins TRBV4-1 to TRBJ1-6; D gene ambiguous. From germline, CDR1 is MGHRA and CDR2 YSYEKL. V gave up 5 bases and J gave up 4 bases, with 18 bases separating them. There are 17 residues in the CDR3. The CDR3 loop reads CASSLDSSPGYNSPLHF. CDR3 sequence (DNA): TGCGCCAGCAGCTTAGACTCCTCCCCGGGATATAATTCACCCCTCCACTTT.

The chain links TRBV4-3 to TRBJ2-1, with 9 bases that match TRBD2. Germline trimming cut 1 base from V and 4 bases from J; bases unmatched to any gene: 11. The CDR3 contains 18 residues. Germline V gene lookup returns CDR1 LGHNA and CDR2 YSLEER. CDR3 in DNA: TGCGCCAGCAGCCAAGTTGTTTATGCGGGGGGGCGTTACAATGAGCAGTTCTTC. As protein: CASSQVVYAGGRYNEQFF.

This clonotype was seen only a few times. This sequence joins TRBV5-6 and TRBJ2-3, with D unresolved. The V end was cut by 4 bases, the J end by 8 bases, with 11 bases between. Germline CDR1 SGHDT, CDR2 YYEEEE. The CDR3 length is 12 residues. CDR3 protein: CASSPGPGTQYF. The CDR3 DNA follows: TGTGCCAGCAGCCCCGGACCTGGTACGCAGTATTTT.

This clonotype has just a few counts. The rearrangement links TRBV4-3 to TRBJ1-6; the match to TRBD1 covers 7 bases. Trimming at V came to 5 bases and at J to 0 bases, leaving 4 bases not matched to a gene. Germline values: CDR1 LGHNA, CDR2 YSLEER. The CDR3 is 16 residues long. The CDR3 here is CASSSDRSSYNSPLHF. CDR3 nucleotides: TGCGCCAGCAGCTCGGACAGGAGCTCCTATAATTCACCCCTCCACTTT.

This clonotype was picked up a small number of times. In DNA form, the CDR3 reads TGCAGTGCCCGGGGTCGTGGCCCGAACACTGAAGCTTTCTTT. Protein sequence: CSARGRGPNTEAFF. This chain uses TRBV20-1 with TRBJ1-1; no reliable D call. V lost 6 bases, J lost 1 base, and 15 bases lay in between. CDR3 length: 14 amino acids. The germline V gene encodes CDR1 DFQATT and CDR2 SNEGSKA (reference sequence).

The V call is TRBV4-1, the J call TRBJ2-4, with D maybe TRBD1 (6 bases). CDR1 MGHRA and CDR2 YSYEKL come from the germline V gene. This CDR3 spans 17 amino acids. Trimming shortened V by 3 bases and J by 2 bases, and 17 bases separated the two germline ends. CDR3 sequence reads: CASSHVKGEPPKNIQYF. The CDR3 bases are TGCGCCAGCAGCCACGTTAAGGGGGAACCGCCCAAAAACATTCAGTACTTC.

The chain joins TRBV11-1 to TRBJ2-1; D ambiguous. Trimming shortened V by 6 bases and J by 2 bases, and 20 bases separated the two germline ends. This CDR3 has 17 amino acids. The germline V gene encodes CDR1 SGHAT and CDR2 FQDESV (reference sequence). The CDR3: CASRNGGWRPTYNEQFF. The CDR3 region has the DNA TGTGCCAGCAGAAACGGTGGGTGGCGGCCTACCTACAATGAGCAGTTCTTC.

This clonotype was seen a few times. V usage is TRBV20-1 and J usage is TRBJ2-7; no firm D call. CDR1 DFQATT and CDR2 SNEGSKA come from the germline V gene (reference sequence). CDR3 length equals 14 residues. Trimming took 6 bases from V and 2 from J, leaving 17 bases between them. The CDR3 sequence: CSAQPRNDPYEQYF. As DNA, the CDR3 is TGCAGTGCCCAGCCGAGGAACGATCCCTACGAGCAGTACTTC.

This clonotype was detected a few times. The chain combines TRBV25-1 with TRBJ1-2; the match to TRBD1 covers 8 bases. V lost 5 bases, J lost 8 bases, and 13 bases stayed unmatched. The V gene's germline CDR1 is MGHDK and CDR2 SYGVNS. This CDR3 comprises 15 residues. CDR3 in DNA: TGTGCCAGCAGTTCCCCGGGGAGGACAGGGCCAGGCTACACCTTC. Translating gives CASSSPGRTGPGYTF.

This clonotype was detected a few times. V and J are TRBV20-1 and TRBJ1-5; 9 nucleotides agree with TRBD1. Germline CDR1 DFQATT, CDR2 SNEGSKA (reference sequence). This CDR3 has 15 amino acids. Germline trimming cut 0 bases from V and 6 bases from J; bases unmatched to any gene: 6. The CDR3 nucleotides read TGCAGTGCTAGAGAATCCACAGGGGGCAGTCAGCCCCAGCATTTT. Its translation is CSARESTGGSQPQHF.

The chain uses TRBV6-5 and TRBJ2-7; TRBD1 matches 7 bases. The CDR3 has 15 amino acids. In germline, CDR1 is MNHEY, CDR2 SVGAGI. The V segment lost 0 bases and the J segment 7 bases; nucleotides outside the gene matches: 9. The CDR3 bases are TGTGCCAGCAGTTACTCGGGCAGGGGGTATCGGGAGCAGTACTTC. Its protein product is CASSYSGRGYREQYF.

The table lists this clonotype with a few counts. V is TRBV5-1 and J is TRBJ2-7; 14 nucleotides align to TRBD2. Unmatched junction bases numbered 8, after V lost 3 bases and J lost 0 bases. This CDR3 is built from 18 residues. Germline V CDR1 and CDR2: SGHRS, YFSETQ. The CDR3 DNA follows: TGCGCCAGCAGCTATGGACTAGCGGGAGGATTTAGCTCCTACGAGCAGTACTTC. This codes for CASSYGLAGGFSSYEQYF.

This clonotype was counted between two and nine times. The V and J genes are TRBV6-2 or TRBV6-3 and TRBJ2-2; 11 nucleotides line up with TRBD2. V dropped 0 bases and J dropped 4; count of bases not matched to a gene: 7. CDR3 size: 18 residues. From germline, CDR1 is MNHEY and CDR2 SVGEGT. The CDR3 sequence is CASSYSPSGRPFTGELFF. Here the CDR3 DNA reads TGTGCCAGCAGTTACTCCCCTAGCGGGAGGCCGTTCACCGGGGAGCTGTTTTTT.

This clonotype was observed a handful of times. This sequence joins TRBV9 and TRBJ2-1; D may correspond to TRBD1 or TRBD2 (6 bases each). From germline, CDR1 is SGDLS and CDR2 YYNGEE. This CDR3 spans 13 amino acids. V was pared by 6 bases and J by 9 bases, with 16 bases between. CDR3 nucleotide sequence: TGTGCCAGCACCCCTGGGGGGCGTTGTGAGCAGTTCTTC. Translation gives CASTPGGRCEQFF.

Many counts were recorded for this clonotype. The chain recombines TRBV6-5 with TRBJ2-5; D is ambiguous. Looked up from germline, CDR1 is MNHEY and CDR2 is SVGAGI. V lost 2 bases and J lost 1, with 8 bases in between. The CDR3 totals 14 residues. The CDR3 protein is CASSYGRVQETQYF. Here the CDR3 DNA reads TGTGCCAGCAGTTACGGCCGGGTCCAAGAGACCCAGTACTTC.

This clonotype was observed a handful of times. V and J are TRBV25-1 and TRBJ2-6; D unclear. CDR1 and CDR2 (germline): MGHDK, SYGVNS. V was shortened by 3 bases and J by 0 bases, with 15 bases between the two germline ends. This CDR3 contains 18 residues. This CDR3 is CASSDPPGRSSGANVLTF. The CDR3 DNA reads TGTGCCAGCAGTGACCCCCCCGGACGGAGCTCTGGGGCCAACGTCCTGACTTTC. The entire variable domain, with the rest obtained from reference TRBV25-1 and TRBJ2-6, is as follows: EADIYQTPRYLVIGTGKKITLECSQTMGHDKMYWYQQDPGMELHLIHYSYGVNSTEKGDLSSESTVSRIRTEHFPLTLESARPSHTSQYLCASSDPPGRSSGANVLTFGAGSRLTVL.